This T cell receptor beta chain is drawn from a study of control samples from healthy donors and cancer patients. Clones were sequenced by immunoSEQ multiplex PCR, and TCRdb holds only the in-frame ones, with some missing. In the table there are around 95,000 clones, roughly 90% of which are singletons. Material for sequencing was blood. This receptor was identified in a woman between 50 and 59 years old in good health.

CDR3: CASSTSTDTQYF. CDR3 bases: TGTGCCAGCTCAACCAGCACAGATACGCAGTATTTT. The V gene is TRBV18, the J gene TRBJ2-3; D uncertain. CDR1 KGHSH and CDR2 LQKENI come from the germline V gene. Trimming took off 5 bases at V and 0 bases at J, with 3 bases between the two ends. The CDR3 has 12 residues.